Each of the 12 T cell receptor beta chains below was sequenced from the same sample in a study of T-cell memory formation after mild COVID-19. TCRdb recomputed calls from the 5' RACE reads with MiXCR, one row per CDR3 protein. The sample shows 450,000 to 650,000 distinct CDR3 sequences, about a fifth of them seen only once. Sequencing used PBMCs or a T cell subset sorted from them (not recorded which). The source of these receptors is an adult woman who had mild COVID-19 (a few samples of this study predate the infection). Cell type and time point are not known.

This clonotype turned up a few times. The CDR3 protein is CASSAGGLGANVLTF. CDR3 DNA: TGTGCCAGCAGCGCGGGGGGGCTCGGGGCCAACGTCCTGACTTTC. The rearrangement links TRBV6-1 to TRBJ2-6, with 9 bases fitting TRBD2. Unmatched junction bases numbered 4, after V lost 6 bases and J lost 4 bases. The CDR3 is 15 residues long. The germline V gene encodes CDR1 MNHNS and CDR2 SASEGT.

This clonotype was counted a single time. The chain combines TRBV9 with TRBJ2-3; 7 positions match TRBD1. The germline gives CDR1 SGDLS, CDR2 YYNGEE. The CDR3 length is 17 residues. Germline trimming cut 4 bases from V and 2 bases from J; bases unmatched to any gene: 13. This CDR3 is CASSLRTGHVSTDTQYF. Here the CDR3 DNA reads TGTGCCAGCAGCTTGCGGACAGGTCACGTTTCCACAGATACGCAGTATTTT.

The rearrangement uses TRBV20-1 and TRBJ2-1, with D perhaps matching TRBD2 (5 bases). Germline V gives CDR1 DFQATT, CDR2 SNEGSKA (reference sequence). This CDR3 is 13 amino acids long. Trimming cost V 1 base and J 2 bases, with 6 bases left between them. The CDR3 region is CSARVGAYNEQFF. In nucleotides, the CDR3 is TGCAGTGCTAGAGTCGGGGCCTACAATGAGCAGTTCTTC.

The CDR3 coding sequence is TGCAGTGCTAGATATGAGGGTAGTGACACTGAAGCTTTCTTT. It codes for CSARYEGSDTEAFF. The rearrangement joins TRBV20-1 to TRBJ1-1, with D hard to call. The germline V gene encodes CDR1 DFQATT and CDR2 SNEGSKA (reference sequence). This CDR3 has 14 residues. V was cut by 2 bases and J by 3 bases, with 13 bases left in between.

This clonotype showed up just a few times. The chain joins TRBV12-3 or TRBV12-4 to TRBJ2-7; 13 bases fit TRBD2. The CDR3 is made up of 14 amino acids. After removal of 5 bases from V and 6 bases from J, the junction contained 4 bases not matched to a gene. CDR3 nucleotide sequence: TGTGCCAGCAGTGGGACTAGCGGGAACGTCGAGCAGTACTTC. Translating gives CASSGTSGNVEQYF.

V gene TRBV20-1 combines with J gene TRBJ1-4; maybe TRBD1 (5 bases). V lost 6 bases, J lost 4 bases, and 42 bases lay in between. The germline CDR1 and CDR2 sequences are DFQATT and SNEGSKA (reference sequence). CDR3 size: 23 residues. The CDR3 sequence: CSALQHLAVESRVSWDDNEKLFF. The CDR3 nucleotides read TGCAGTGCCCTACAGCATCTGGCGGTTGAGAGTAGGGTATCATGGGACGATAATGAAAAACTGTTTTTT.

This chain connects TRBV5-1 to TRBJ2-7; 9 positions match TRBD2. From germline, CDR1 is SGHRS and CDR2 YFSETQ. CDR3 length: 14 amino acids. The ends lost 4 bases at V and 4 bases at J; junction bases unmatched: 6. The CDR3 loop is CASSLSGRRYEQYF. The CDR3 nucleotides read TGCGCCAGCAGCCTCAGCGGGAGGAGGTACGAGCAGTACTTC.

This clonotype was counted many times. The V call is TRBV7-9, the J call TRBJ2-1; D gene unclear. CDR3 length: 14 amino acids. The V gene lost 3 bases and the J gene lost 8 bases, with 14 bases spanning the gap. Germline assignment: CDR1 SEHNR and CDR2 FQNEAQ (reference sequence). DNA of the CDR3: TGTGCCAGCAGCTTGGGTCTTGGGCTCCATGAGCAGTTCTTC. Translated: CASSLGLGLHEQFF.

This clonotype has only a few counts. The chain employs TRBV4-2 and TRBJ2-1; D gene uncertain. This CDR3 has 16 amino acids. V was cut by 0 bases and J by 0 bases, with 9 bases left in between. The germline V gene encodes CDR1 LGHNA and CDR2 YNFKEQ. The CDR3 sequence: CASSQEWLSSYNEQFF. The CDR3 bases are TGTGCCAGCAGCCAAGAATGGCTGAGCTCCTACAATGAGCAGTTCTTC.

This clonotype has more than one count but fewer than ten. The chain recombines TRBV7-3 with TRBJ2-3; a possible D gene is TRBD2 (5 bases). The V gene lost 2 bases and the J gene lost 1 base, with 16 bases spanning the gap. CDR1 and CDR2 (germline): SGHTA, FQGTGA. This CDR3 spans 17 amino acids. Written as DNA, the CDR3 is TGTGCCAGCAGCTTAGGGAGCAATGCGGTGGGCACAGATACGCAGTATTTT. It translates to CASSLGSNAVGTDTQYF.

The chain's CDR3 is CASRGTTSYNSPLHF. DNA of the CDR3: TGTGCCAGCAGGGGGACAACCTCCTATAATTCACCCCTCCACTTT. This chain uses TRBV6-5 with TRBJ1-6, with D perhaps TRBD1 (6 bases). CDR3 length equals 15 residues. V lost 6 bases and J lost 0, with 9 bases in between. The germline gives CDR1 MNHEY, CDR2 SVGAGI.

This clonotype was counted a few times. V and J are TRBV12-3 or TRBV12-4 and TRBJ2-1; D is perhaps TRBD2 (7 bases). The CDR3 has 15 amino acids. With 7 bases removed from V and 4 bases from J, the gap between germline ends came to 17 bases. CDR3 protein: CASTPRGEGYNEQFF. The DNA of the CDR3 is TGTGCCAGCACGCCTAGGGGGGAGGGGTACAATGAGCAGTTCTTC.